This T cell receptor beta chain was documented in a study of blood T cell repertoires in COVID-19. The overall study: There were acute and convalescent COVID-19 samples, and they came from the United States, Italy and Spain.

Germline CDR1 and CDR2: MNHNY and SVGAGI (reference sequence). The V and J ends lost 5 bases and 8 bases, in that order; junction bases with no gene match: 11. This CDR3 spans 14 amino acids. Original analysis: Amplification with reference gene primers provided the estimates of nucleated cell counts. The table came from immunoSEQ multiplex PCR; TCRdb's copy has only in-frame clones and leaves some out. The V and J calls and the clone size are those of that table, but D and trimming were determined from the DNA. Of more than 300,000 clones in the sample, roughly 86% were seen once. The TCR sequence derives from a woman aged 45-60 years with acute or convalescent COVID-19. The chain combines TRBV6-6 with TRBJ1-2, with 7 nucleotides matching TRBD1. Sequences were obtained from peripheral blood. Here the CDR3 reads CASSPPLQGYGYTF. The CDR3 nucleotides read TGTGCCAGCAGTCCACCACTACAGGGGTACGGCTACACCTTC.